Detailed here is one T cell receptor beta chain. The method was immunoSEQ multiplex PCR; TCRdb's version includes in-frame clones alone and lacks a portion of them. The sample includes under 300,000 clones, roughly 89% of them seen just once. This sample was taken from a study of blood T cell repertoires in COVID-19. The CDR3 totals 13 residues. CDR1 and CDR2 from the germline V gene are MDHEN and SYDVKM. V was shortened by 7 bases and J by 0 bases, with 6 bases between the two germline ends. The rearrangement uses TRBV28 and TRBJ2-2; D ambiguous. The sequenced material came from peripheral blood. This receptor was identified in a woman aged 40 to 50 who had recovered from COVID-19. CDR3 residues: CASTVPNTGELFF. In DNA form, the CDR3 reads TGTGCCAGCACGGTACCGAACACCGGGGAGCTGTTTTTT.